This T cell receptor (beta chain) is from a study of shared clonotypes between healthy human individuals. Overall study: Donors had three CD4 naive, three CD4 memory, two CD8 naive and one CD8 memory plate apiece. Study-wide results and caveats: Sequencing of the sorted subsets was shown by rarefaction to be incomplete despite large depth. Apart from blood, nothing was sampled; tissue repertoires likely differ.

This CDR3 region has 13 residues. The germline V gene encodes CDR1 SGHAT and CDR2 FQNNGV. Trimming left V 3 bases short and J 8 bases short, with 13 bases between. Comment on this clone: Its antigen is unknown.

Every immunoSEQ plate was one replicate of a subset's evenly spread DNA. Libraries were prepared by immunoSEQ multiplex PCR; TCRdb keeps only in-frame clonotypes and omits some of them. The table includes some 2 million clones, approximately 94% detected once. Naive CD8 cells comprised CD45RO-negative, CCR7-positively selected cells, excluding terminally differentiated effector memory CD45RA+ cells. The specimen was naive CD8+ T cells sorted from blood. The chain carries TRBV11-2 and TRBJ1-2; D is unresolved. This receptor was taken from a man younger than 30 in good health. CDR3 protein: CASSFGAIGGYTF. CDR3 sequence (DNA): TGTGCCAGCAGCTTCGGTGCCATAGGGGGCTACACCTTC.